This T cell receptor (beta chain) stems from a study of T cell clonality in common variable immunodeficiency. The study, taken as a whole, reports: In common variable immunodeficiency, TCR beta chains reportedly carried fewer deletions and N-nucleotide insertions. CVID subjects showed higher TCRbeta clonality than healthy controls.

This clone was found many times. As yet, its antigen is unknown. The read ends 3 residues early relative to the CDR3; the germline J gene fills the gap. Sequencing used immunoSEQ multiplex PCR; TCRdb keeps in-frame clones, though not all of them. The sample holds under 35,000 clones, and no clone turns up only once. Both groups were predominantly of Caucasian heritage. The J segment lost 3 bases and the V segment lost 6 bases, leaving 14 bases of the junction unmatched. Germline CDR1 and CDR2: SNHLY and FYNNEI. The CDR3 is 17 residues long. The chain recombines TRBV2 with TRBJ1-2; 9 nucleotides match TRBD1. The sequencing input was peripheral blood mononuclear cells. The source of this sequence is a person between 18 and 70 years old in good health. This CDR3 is CASRPTGGKGTYYGYTF. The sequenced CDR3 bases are TGTGCCAGCAGGCCTACAGGGGGCAAGGGTACCTACTATGGC.